This TCR beta chain was sequenced in a study of radiation and T cells in renal cell carcinoma. Repertoires were generated with immunoSEQ multiplex PCR, while TCRdb's copy carries only in-frame clones and drops some. The table has 70,000 to 90,000 clones, 80% to 90% seen once; the top ten hold approximately 22%. Overall study findings and caveats: Pretreatment tumor biopsies were lacking, so baseline clonotypes are unknown. In blood, top tumor clones expanded by 2 weeks, shrinking by 4.

The sample's time point: blood 2 weeks post-SBRT. Treatment denoted: 15 Gy SBRT to primary tumor, nephrectomy 4 weeks later. Blood was sampled at baseline, 2 weeks and 4 weeks after SBRT. Clear cell pathology was present in this patient's renal cell carcinoma. The V segment lost 10 bases and the J segment 10 bases; nucleotides outside the gene matches: 9. The CDR3 totals 14 residues. Germline V gives CDR1 WNHNN, CDR2 SYGVQD (reference sequence). A remark on this clone: Its antigen is undetermined.

The specimen was blood, collected from a patient whose treatment included radiotherapy and nephrectomy. This clonotype was sampled from a woman aged 45-59 years with renal cell carcinoma. The chain links TRBV10-1 to TRBJ2-1, with 14 bases that match TRBD2. CDR3 protein: CATSGLAGAGEQFF. In DNA, the CDR3 is TGCGCCACCTCGGGACTAGCGGGAGCTGGCGAGCAGTTCTTC.